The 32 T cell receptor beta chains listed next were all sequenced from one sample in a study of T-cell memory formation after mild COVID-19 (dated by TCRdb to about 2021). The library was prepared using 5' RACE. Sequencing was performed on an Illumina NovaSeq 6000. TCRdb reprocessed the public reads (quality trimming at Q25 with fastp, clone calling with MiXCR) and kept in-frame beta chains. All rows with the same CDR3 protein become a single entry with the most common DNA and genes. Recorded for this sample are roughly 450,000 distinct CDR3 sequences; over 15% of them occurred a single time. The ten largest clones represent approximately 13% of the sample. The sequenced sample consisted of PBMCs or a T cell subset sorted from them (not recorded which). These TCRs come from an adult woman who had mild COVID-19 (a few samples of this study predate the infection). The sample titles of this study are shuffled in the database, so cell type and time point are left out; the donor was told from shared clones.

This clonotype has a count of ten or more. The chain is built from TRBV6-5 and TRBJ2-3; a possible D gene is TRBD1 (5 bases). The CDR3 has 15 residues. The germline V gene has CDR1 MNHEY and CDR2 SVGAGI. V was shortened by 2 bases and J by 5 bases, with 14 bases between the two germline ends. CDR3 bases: TGTGCCAGCAGTTACGTAGGACACAGTGGAGATACGCAGTATTTT. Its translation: CASSYVGHSGDTQYF.

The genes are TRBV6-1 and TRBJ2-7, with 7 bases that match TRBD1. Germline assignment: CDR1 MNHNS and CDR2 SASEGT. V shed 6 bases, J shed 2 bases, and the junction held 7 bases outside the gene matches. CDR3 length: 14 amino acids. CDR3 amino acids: CASSIGQATYEQYF. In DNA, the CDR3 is TGTGCCAGCAGCATCGGACAGGCCACCTACGAGCAGTACTTC.

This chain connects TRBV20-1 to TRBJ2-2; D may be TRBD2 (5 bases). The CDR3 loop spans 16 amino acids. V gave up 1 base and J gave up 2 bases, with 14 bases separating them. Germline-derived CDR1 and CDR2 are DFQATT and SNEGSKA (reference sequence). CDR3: CSARGGSRRNTGELFF. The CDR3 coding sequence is TGCAGTGCTAGAGGCGGGTCCAGGCGCAACACCGGGGAGCTGTTTTTT.

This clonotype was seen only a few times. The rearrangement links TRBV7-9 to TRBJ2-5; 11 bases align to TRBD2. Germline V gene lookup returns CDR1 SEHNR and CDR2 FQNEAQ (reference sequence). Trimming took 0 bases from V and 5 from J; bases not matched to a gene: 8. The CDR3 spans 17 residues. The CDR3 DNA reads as TGTGCCAGCAGCTTAGCTACCACTAGCGGGAGCGGTGAGACCCAGTACTTC. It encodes CASSLATTSGSGETQYF.

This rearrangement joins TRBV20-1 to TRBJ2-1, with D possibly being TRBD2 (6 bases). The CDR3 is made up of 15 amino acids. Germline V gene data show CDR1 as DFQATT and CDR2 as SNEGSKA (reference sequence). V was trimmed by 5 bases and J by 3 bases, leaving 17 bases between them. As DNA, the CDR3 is TGCAGTGCTCCACCATCGTGGGGGGTCTACAATGAGCAGTTCTTC. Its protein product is CSAPPSWGVYNEQFF.

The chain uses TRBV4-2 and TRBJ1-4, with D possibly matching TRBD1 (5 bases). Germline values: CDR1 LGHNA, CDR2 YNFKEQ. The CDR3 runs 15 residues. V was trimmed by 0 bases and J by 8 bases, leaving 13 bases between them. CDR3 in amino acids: CASSQEGGEDEKLFF. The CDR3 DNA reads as TGTGCCAGCAGCCAAGAAGGAGGGGAGGACGAAAAACTGTTTTTT.

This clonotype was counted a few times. CDR3: CASSQAPPGGDTEAFF. In nucleotides, the CDR3 is TGTGCCAGCAGCCAAGCTCCTCCAGGGGGGGACACTGAAGCTTTCTTT. The chain combines TRBV3-1 with TRBJ1-1; TRBD1 agrees at 7 bases. The CDR3 totals 16 residues. Germline values: CDR1 LGHDT, CDR2 YNNKEL (reference sequence). The J segment lost 3 bases and the V segment lost 1 base, leaving 8 bases of the junction unmatched.

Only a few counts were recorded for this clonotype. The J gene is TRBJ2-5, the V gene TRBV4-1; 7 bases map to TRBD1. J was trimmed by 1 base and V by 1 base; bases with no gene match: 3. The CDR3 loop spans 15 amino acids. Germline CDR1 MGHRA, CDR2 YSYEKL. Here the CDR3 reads CASSQGQGGQETQYF. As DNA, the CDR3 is TGCGCCAGCAGCCAAGGACAGGGTGGCCAAGAGACCCAGTACTTC.

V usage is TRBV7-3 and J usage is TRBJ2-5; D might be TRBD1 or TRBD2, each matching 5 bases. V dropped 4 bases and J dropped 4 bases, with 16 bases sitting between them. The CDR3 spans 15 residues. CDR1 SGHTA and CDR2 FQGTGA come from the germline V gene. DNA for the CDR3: TGTGCCAGCAGCTGGGGCGGTGAGGGTCGAGAGACCCAGTACTTC. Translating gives CASSWGGEGRETQYF. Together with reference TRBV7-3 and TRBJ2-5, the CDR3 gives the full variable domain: GAGVSQTPSNKVTEKGKYVELRCDPISGHTALYWYRQSLGQGPEFLIYFQGTGAADDSGLPNDRFFAVRPEGSVSTLKIQRTERGDSAVYLCASSWGGEGRETQYFGPGTRLLVL.

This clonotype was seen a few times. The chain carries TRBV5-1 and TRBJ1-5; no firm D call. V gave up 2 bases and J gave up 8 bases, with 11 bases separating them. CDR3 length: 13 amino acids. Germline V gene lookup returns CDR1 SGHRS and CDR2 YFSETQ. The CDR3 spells CASSLGSSEPQHF. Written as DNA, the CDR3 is TGCGCCAGCAGCTTAGGCAGTTCAGAGCCCCAGCATTTT. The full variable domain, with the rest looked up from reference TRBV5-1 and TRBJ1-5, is KAGVTQTPRYLIKTRGQQVTLSCSPISGHRSVSWYQQTPGQGLQFLFEYFSETQRNKGNFPGRFSGRQFSNSRSEMNVSTLELGDSALYLCASSLGSSEPQHFGDGTRLSIL.

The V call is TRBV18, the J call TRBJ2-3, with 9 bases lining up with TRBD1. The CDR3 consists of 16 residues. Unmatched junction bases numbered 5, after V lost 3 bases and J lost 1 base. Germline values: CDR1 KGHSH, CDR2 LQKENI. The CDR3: CASSPLQGAGTDTQYF. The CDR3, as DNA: TGTGCCAGCTCACCGTTACAGGGGGCTGGCACAGATACGCAGTATTTT.

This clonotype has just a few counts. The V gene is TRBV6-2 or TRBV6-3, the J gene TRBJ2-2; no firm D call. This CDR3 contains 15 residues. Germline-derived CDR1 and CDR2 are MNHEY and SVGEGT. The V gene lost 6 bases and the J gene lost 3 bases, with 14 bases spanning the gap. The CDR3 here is CASSLLRHHTGELFF. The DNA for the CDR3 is TGTGCCAGCAGCCTACTGAGACATCACACCGGGGAGCTGTTTTTT.

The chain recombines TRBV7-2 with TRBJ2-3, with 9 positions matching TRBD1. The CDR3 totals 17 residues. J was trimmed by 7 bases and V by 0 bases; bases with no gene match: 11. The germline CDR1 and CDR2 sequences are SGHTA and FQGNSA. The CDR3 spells CASSLARTGAGYHTQYF. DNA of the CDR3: TGTGCCAGCAGCTTAGCCAGGACAGGGGCAGGCTACCATACGCAGTATTTT.

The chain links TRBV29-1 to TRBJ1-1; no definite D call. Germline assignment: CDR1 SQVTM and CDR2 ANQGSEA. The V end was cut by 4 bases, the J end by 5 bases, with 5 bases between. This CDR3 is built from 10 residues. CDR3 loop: CSVVWTEAFF. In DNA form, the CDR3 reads TGCAGCGTTGTGTGGACTGAAGCTTTCTTT.

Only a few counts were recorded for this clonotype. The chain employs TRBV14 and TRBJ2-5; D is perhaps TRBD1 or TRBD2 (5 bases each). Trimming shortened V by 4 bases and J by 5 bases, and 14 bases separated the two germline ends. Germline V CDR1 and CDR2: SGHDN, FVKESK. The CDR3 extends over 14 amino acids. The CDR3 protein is CASSLRTGRETQYF. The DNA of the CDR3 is TGTGCCAGCAGCCTTCGGACGGGGCGCGAGACCCAGTACTTC.

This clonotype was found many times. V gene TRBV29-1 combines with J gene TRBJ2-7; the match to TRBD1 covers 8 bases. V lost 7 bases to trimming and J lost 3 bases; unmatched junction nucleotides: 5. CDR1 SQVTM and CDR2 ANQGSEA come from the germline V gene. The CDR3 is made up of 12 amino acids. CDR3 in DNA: TGCAGCGCCTTCGGGACAGGCTACGAGCAGTACTTC. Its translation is CSAFGTGYEQYF.

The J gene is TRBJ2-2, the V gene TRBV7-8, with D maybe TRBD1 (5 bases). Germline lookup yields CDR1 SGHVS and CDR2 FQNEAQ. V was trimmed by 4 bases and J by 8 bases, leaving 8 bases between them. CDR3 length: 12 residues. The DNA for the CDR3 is TGTGCCAGCAGCTGGACACTTGGGGAGCTGTTTTTT. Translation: CASSWTLGELFF. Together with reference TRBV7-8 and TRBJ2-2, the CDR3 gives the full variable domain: GAGVSQSPRYKVAKRGQDVALRCDPISGHVSLFWYQQALGQGPEFLTYFQNEAQLDKSGLPSDRFFAERPEGSVSTLKIQRTQQEDSAVYLCASSWTLGELFFGEGSRLTVL.

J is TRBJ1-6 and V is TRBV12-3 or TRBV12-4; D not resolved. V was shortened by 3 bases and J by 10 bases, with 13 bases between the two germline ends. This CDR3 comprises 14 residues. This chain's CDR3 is CASSFQVGISPLHF. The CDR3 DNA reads TGTGCCAGCAGTTTCCAGGTTGGGATCTCACCCCTCCACTTT.

The CDR3, as DNA: TGCGCCAGCAGCCAAGCTTGGGGGATCAGCTACGAGCAGTACTTC. Protein sequence: CASSQAWGISYEQYF. The chain employs TRBV4-3 and TRBJ2-7; D may match TRBD1 or TRBD2 (5 bases each). Germline values: CDR1 LGHNA, CDR2 YSLEER. V gave up 1 base and J gave up 3 bases, with 13 bases separating them. The CDR3 extends over 15 amino acids.

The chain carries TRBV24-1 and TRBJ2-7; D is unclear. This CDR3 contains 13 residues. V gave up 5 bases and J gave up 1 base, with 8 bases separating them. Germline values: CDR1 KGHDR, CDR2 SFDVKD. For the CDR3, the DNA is TGTGCCACCAGTGGTACAGTGTCCTACGAGCAGTACTTC. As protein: CATSGTVSYEQYF.

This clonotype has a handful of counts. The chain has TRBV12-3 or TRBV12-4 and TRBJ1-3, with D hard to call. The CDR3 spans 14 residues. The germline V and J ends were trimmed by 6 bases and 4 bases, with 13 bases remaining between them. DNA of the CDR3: TGTGCCAGCAGCCGGAGACGGGAGGGAAACACCATATATTTT. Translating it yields CASSRRREGNTIYF.

In nucleotides, the CDR3 is TGTGCCAGCAGTTTCGGCTGGGCTGAAAGGACTAGCGGGAGGCCCCATCCTCGGGAGCAGTTCTTC. Translation: CASSFGWAERTSGRPHPREQFF. This chain links TRBV12-3 or TRBV12-4 with TRBJ2-1, with 14 bases fitting TRBD2. The J segment lost 10 bases and the V segment lost 3 bases, leaving 26 bases of the junction unmatched. CDR3 length: 22 residues.

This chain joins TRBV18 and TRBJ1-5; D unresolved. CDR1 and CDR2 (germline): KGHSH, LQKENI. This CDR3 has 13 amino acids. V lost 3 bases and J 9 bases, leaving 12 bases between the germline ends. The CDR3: CASSPAVVGPQHF. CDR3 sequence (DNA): TGTGCCAGCTCACCGGCGGTGGTAGGGCCCCAGCATTTT.

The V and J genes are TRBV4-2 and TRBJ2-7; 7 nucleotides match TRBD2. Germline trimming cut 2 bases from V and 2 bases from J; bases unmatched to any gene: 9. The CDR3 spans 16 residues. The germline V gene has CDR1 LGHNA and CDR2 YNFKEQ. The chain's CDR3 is CASSQPLAGVPYEQYF. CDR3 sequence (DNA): TGTGCCAGCAGCCAACCTCTCGCGGGGGTCCCCTACGAGCAGTACTTC.

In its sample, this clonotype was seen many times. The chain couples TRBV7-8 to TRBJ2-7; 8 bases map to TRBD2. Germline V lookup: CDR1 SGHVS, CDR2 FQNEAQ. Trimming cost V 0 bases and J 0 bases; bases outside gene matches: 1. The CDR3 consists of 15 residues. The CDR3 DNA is TGTGCCAGCAGCTTAGCTAGCGGGACCTCCTACGAGCAGTACTTC. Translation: CASSLASGTSYEQYF.

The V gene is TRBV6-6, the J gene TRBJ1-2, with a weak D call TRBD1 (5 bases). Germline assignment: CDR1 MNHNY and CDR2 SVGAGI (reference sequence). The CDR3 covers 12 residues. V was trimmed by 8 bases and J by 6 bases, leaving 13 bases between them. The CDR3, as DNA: TGTGCCAGCTTCTACCCAGGGAATGGCTACACCTTC. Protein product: CASFYPGNGYTF.

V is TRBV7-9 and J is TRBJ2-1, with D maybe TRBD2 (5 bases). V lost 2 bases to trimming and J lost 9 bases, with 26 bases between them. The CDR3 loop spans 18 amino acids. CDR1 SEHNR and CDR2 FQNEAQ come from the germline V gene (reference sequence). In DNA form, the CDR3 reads TGTGCCAGCAGCTTAATGTACTCCGGGCCGCCCCAAAGCGGTGAGCAGTTCTTC. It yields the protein CASSLMYSGPPQSGEQFF.

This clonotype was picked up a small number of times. This CDR3 reads CASSERGGTYEQYF. In DNA, the CDR3 is TGCGCCAGCAGCGAAAGGGGCGGGACCTACGAGCAGTACTTC. V gene TRBV4-1 combines with J gene TRBJ2-7, with D perhaps matching TRBD2 (6 bases). CDR3 length: 14 amino acids. Germline CDR1 is MGHRA and CDR2 is YSYEKL. Trimming cost V 5 bases and J 2 bases, with 13 bases left between them.

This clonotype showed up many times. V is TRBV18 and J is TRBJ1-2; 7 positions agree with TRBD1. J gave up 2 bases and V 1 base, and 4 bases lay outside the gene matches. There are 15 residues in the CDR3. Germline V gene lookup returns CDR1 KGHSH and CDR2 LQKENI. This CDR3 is CASSPQATGNYGYTF. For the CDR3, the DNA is TGTGCCAGCTCACCACAGGCGACAGGGAACTATGGCTACACCTTC.

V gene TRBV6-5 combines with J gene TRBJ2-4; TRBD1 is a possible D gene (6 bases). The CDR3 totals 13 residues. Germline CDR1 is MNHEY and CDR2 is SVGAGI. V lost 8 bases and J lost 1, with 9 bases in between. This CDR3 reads CASGGKAKNIQYF. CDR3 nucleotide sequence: TGTGCCAGCGGGGGCAAGGCCAAAAACATTCAGTACTTC.

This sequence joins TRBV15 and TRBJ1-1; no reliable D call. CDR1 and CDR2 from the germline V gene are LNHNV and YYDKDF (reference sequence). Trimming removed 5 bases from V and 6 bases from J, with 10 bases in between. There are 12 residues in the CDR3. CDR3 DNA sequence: TGTGCCACCAGCGTCACGCAGGCTGAAGCTTTCTTT. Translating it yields CATSVTQAEAFF.

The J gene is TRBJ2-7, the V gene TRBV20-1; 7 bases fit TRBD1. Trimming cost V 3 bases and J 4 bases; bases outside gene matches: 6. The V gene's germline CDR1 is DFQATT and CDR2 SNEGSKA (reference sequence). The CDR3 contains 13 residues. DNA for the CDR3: TGCAGTGCTAGGGTGACAGGGCTTTACGAGCAGTACTTC. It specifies CSARVTGLYEQYF.